Below are 27 T cell receptor beta chains sequenced from a single sample in a study of Tregs in tolerant kidney transplant recipients. The table came from immunoSEQ multiplex PCR; TCRdb's copy has only in-frame clones and leaves some out. Of some 100,000 clones in the sample, around nine tenths were seen once. Sequenced material: CD4+ T cells from blood. These receptors were taken from a human donor in good health.

This clone has just one count. The V call is TRBV11-2, the J call TRBJ1-4, with D uncertain. CDR1 is SGHAT and CDR2 is FQNNGV in the germline V gene. Trimming took off 8 bases at V and 0 bases at J, with 16 bases between the two ends. The CDR3 extends over 16 amino acids. The CDR3 coding sequence is TGTGCCAGCTCGTCCGGGAGCGCTGCAACTAATGAAAAACTGTTTTTT. Protein: CASSSGSAATNEKLFF. Looking up the rest from reference TRBV11-2 and TRBJ1-4 gives the full variable domain: EAGVAQSPRYKIIEKRQSVAFWCNPISGHATLYWYQQILGQGPKLLIQFQNNGVVDDSQLPKDRFSAERLKGVDSTLKIQPAKLEDSAVYLCASSSGSAATNEKLFFGSGTQLSVL.

V usage is TRBV9 and J usage is TRBJ2-1; D perhaps matches TRBD2 (5 bases). Trimming took off 1 base at V and 0 bases at J, with 14 bases between the two ends. CDR3 length: 17 amino acids. Germline CDR1 and CDR2: SGDLS and YYNGEE. CDR3 in amino acids: CASSVYASINSYNEQFF. In DNA, the CDR3 is TGTGCCAGCAGCGTATATGCTAGCATTAACTCCTACAATGAGCAGTTCTTC.

V is TRBV19 and J is TRBJ2-1; D is unclear. V was cut by 5 bases and J by 6 bases, with 17 bases left in between. Germline V CDR1 and CDR2: LNHDA, SQIVND (reference sequence). CDR3 length: 15 residues. The CDR3 nucleotides read TGTGCCAGTAGTCTTCGGGCCCTACCCCGCAATGAGCAGTTCTTC. Translation gives CASSLRALPRNEQFF.

This chain connects TRBV15 to TRBJ1-2; possibly TRBD1 for D (5 bases). The CDR3 contains 16 residues. V lost 0 bases to trimming and J lost 3 bases, with 14 bases between them. Per the germline V gene, CDR1 is LNHNV and CDR2 is YYDKDF (reference sequence). The CDR3 DNA reads as TGTGCCACCAGCAGAGATCTTCGGCAGGGTGACTATGGCTACACCTTC. This codes for CATSRDLRQGDYGYTF.

The chain carries TRBV2 and TRBJ1-1; 8 nucleotides align to TRBD1. V shed 5 bases, J shed 7 bases, and the junction held 9 bases outside the gene matches. The CDR3 loop spans 14 amino acids. Germline CDR1 SNHLY, CDR2 FYNNEI. The CDR3 loop reads CASSRTGQQGEAFF. The CDR3 DNA follows: TGTGCCAGCAGTAGGACAGGGCAGCAGGGTGAAGCTTTCTTT.

The chain uses TRBV2 and TRBJ2-2; 7 positions match TRBD2. This CDR3 spans 16 amino acids. Germline CDR1 SNHLY, CDR2 FYNNEI. Unmatched junction bases numbered 9, after V lost 0 bases and J lost 8 bases. The CDR3 reads CASSEAQAGEVGELFF. The CDR3 coding sequence is TGTGCCAGCAGTGAAGCGCAGGCGGGAGAGGTGGGGGAGCTGTTTTTT.

Turning to this clone: One end of the junction fails to match germline, which may point to a read error. The chain couples TRBV2 to TRBJ2-7; 9 nucleotides agree with TRBD2. CDR1 is SNHLY, CDR2 FYNNEI, per germline. The CDR3 length is 14 residues. As DNA, the CDR3 is TGTGCCAGCAATGAACTAGCGGGTGACCTAGAGCAGTACTTC. Its protein product is CASNELAGDLEQYF.

The rearrangement joins TRBV7-2 to TRBJ1-1, with D possibly TRBD1 on 5 matching bases. Germline lookup yields CDR1 SGHTA and CDR2 FQGNSA. The CDR3 consists of 14 residues. The V gene lost 5 bases and the J gene lost 0 bases, with 10 bases spanning the gap. CDR3 DNA: TGTGCCAGCAGCCCCGCGGGGGTGAACACTGAAGCTTTCTTT. Its protein is CASSPAGVNTEAFF.

V is TRBV2 and J is TRBJ2-7; 7 positions agree with TRBD2. The V gene end was trimmed by 2 bases and the J gene end by 4 bases; junction bases not matched to a gene: 5. The germline V gene has CDR1 SNHLY and CDR2 FYNNEI. CDR3 length equals 14 residues. CDR3 nucleotide sequence: TGTGCCAGCAGTGAAAATGCGGGAGAATACGAGCAGTACTTC. This gives the protein CASSENAGEYEQYF.

This chain joins TRBV10-1 and TRBJ2-3; TRBD2 matches 11 bases. Germline V gives CDR1 WNHNN, CDR2 SYGVQD (reference sequence). Trimming cost V 7 bases and J 5 bases; bases outside gene matches: 17. The CDR3 loop spans 18 amino acids. The CDR3 region is CASNPGLAGGPSGDTQYF. The DNA for the CDR3 is TGCGCCAGCAACCCGGGATTAGCGGGGGGGCCTTCTGGAGATACGCAGTATTTT.

This rearrangement joins TRBV30 to TRBJ1-3; TRBD1 might be the D (6 bases). The CDR3 has 14 amino acids. Germline V gives CDR1 GTSNPN, CDR2 SVGIG (reference sequence). V lost 2 bases, J lost 4 bases, and 12 bases lay in between. The chain's CDR3 is CAWSSGGGGNTIYF. The CDR3 DNA sequence: TGTGCCTGGAGTTCCGGGGGGGGCGGAAACACCATATATTTT.

The sample holds one count of this clone. The DNA of the CDR3 is TGCGCCAGCAGCTTGTTGGCGGCGGGGCCTAGCACAGATACGCAGTATTTT. It encodes CASSLLAAGPSTDTQYF. V is TRBV5-1 and J is TRBJ2-3, with D possibly TRBD2 on 6 matching bases. Deletions cut 1 base from V and 0 bases from J, with 15 bases between. The CDR3 extends over 17 amino acids. The germline CDR1 and CDR2 sequences are SGHRS and YFSETQ. Filled out from reference TRBV5-1 and TRBJ2-3, the complete variable domain reads KAGVTQTPRYLIKTRGQQVTLSCSPISGHRSVSWYQQTPGQGLQFLFEYFSETQRNKGNFPGRFSGRQFSNSRSEMNVSTLELGDSALYLCASSLLAAGPSTDTQYFGPGTRLTVL.

V gene TRBV5-1 combines with J gene TRBJ2-3; a possible D gene is TRBD2 (5 bases). V shed 7 bases and J shed 2 bases, with 14 bases lying between them. The germline V gene encodes CDR1 SGHRS and CDR2 YFSETQ. This CDR3 spans 14 amino acids. The CDR3 DNA sequence: TGCGCCAGCTTTATCCGGGGTGACACAGATACGCAGTATTTT. This sequence encodes CASFIRGDTDTQYF.

The chain couples TRBV27 to TRBJ1-4; D is unresolved. The V gene's germline CDR1 is MNHEY and CDR2 SMNVEV (reference sequence). The CDR3 sequence is 13 residues long. Trimming shortened V by 8 bases and J by 0 bases, and 7 bases separated the two germline ends. CDR3 loop: CASGEATNEKLFF. CDR3 coding DNA: TGTGCCAGCGGTGAGGCAACTAATGAAAAACTGTTTTTT.

This rearrangement joins TRBV5-4 to TRBJ2-5; 12 positions agree with TRBD1. CDR3 size: 15 residues. Germline loops: CDR1 SGHNT, CDR2 YYREEE (reference sequence). Losses at the gene ends were 4 bases for V and 4 bases for J; bases not matched to a gene: 5. For the CDR3, the DNA is TGTGCCAGCAGCCCCGGGACAGGGGGCCGAGAGACCCAGTACTTC. Translation gives CASSPGTGGRETQYF.

The V call is TRBV6-5, the J call TRBJ2-7; unclear D gene. V was shortened by 5 bases and J by 6 bases, with 20 bases between the two germline ends. Germline CDR1 is MNHEY and CDR2 is SVGAGI. The CDR3 has 15 residues. The CDR3 region has the DNA TGTGCCAGCAGTCGCCTCCCGGGTAGTCGCCCCGAGCAGTACTTC. Translated: CASSRLPGSRPEQYF.

The rearrangement links TRBV27 to TRBJ2-3; D not certain. Germline V gives CDR1 MNHEY, CDR2 SMNVEV (reference sequence). The CDR3 totals 13 residues. V shed 4 bases and J shed 4 bases, with 9 bases lying between them. The CDR3 here is CASSSYFADTQYF. The CDR3 DNA is TGTGCCAGCAGTTCGTATTTCGCAGATACGCAGTATTTT.

The V call is TRBV5-1, the J call TRBJ2-2; D might be TRBD1 (6 bases). Germline assignment: CDR1 SGHRS and CDR2 YFSETQ. Trimming removed 1 base from V and 2 bases from J, with 9 bases in between. The CDR3 sequence is 15 residues long. CDR3 residues: CASSLTGRNTGELFF. For the CDR3, the DNA is TGCGCCAGCAGCTTGACAGGGCGAAACACCGGGGAGCTGTTTTTT. The variable domain in full, completed from reference TRBV5-1 and TRBJ2-2, reads KAGVTQTPRYLIKTRGQQVTLSCSPISGHRSVSWYQQTPGQGLQFLFEYFSETQRNKGNFPGRFSGRQFSNSRSEMNVSTLELGDSALYLCASSLTGRNTGELFFGEGSRLTVL.

The chain combines TRBV11-2 with TRBJ1-1, with D possibly matching TRBD1 (5 bases). The germline CDR1 and CDR2 sequences are SGHAT and FQNNGV. V gave up 6 bases and J gave up 4 bases, with 27 bases separating them. There are 18 residues in the CDR3. CDR3: CASRSSGGSRALGTEAFF. The CDR3 nucleotides are TGTGCCAGCAGGTCATCTGGGGGGAGCAGAGCGCTGGGCACTGAAGCTTTCTTT.

This chain uses TRBV25-1 with TRBJ2-1, with D maybe TRBD2 (6 bases). This CDR3 is built from 13 residues. Trimming shortened V by 7 bases and J by 8 bases, and 15 bases separated the two germline ends. Germline CDR1 and CDR2: MGHDK and SYGVNS. CDR3 DNA sequence: TGTGCCAGCACCCCCGACTGGGGGGATGAGCAGTTCTTC. As protein: CASTPDWGDEQFF. Full variable domain (rest looked up from reference TRBV25-1 and TRBJ2-1): EADIYQTPRYLVIGTGKKITLECSQTMGHDKMYWYQQDPGMELHLIHYSYGVNSTEKGDLSSESTVSRIRTEHFPLTLESARPSHTSQYLCASTPDWGDEQFFGPGTRLTVL.

This clone was counted only a few times. V and J are TRBV10-3 and TRBJ1-1; TRBD1 is a possible D gene (6 bases). Germline assignment: CDR1 ENHRY and CDR2 SYGVKD. This CDR3 is 14 amino acids long. Trimming cost V 5 bases and J 0 bases, with 10 bases left between them. The CDR3 loop reads CAISPRTVNTEAFF. CDR3 sequence (DNA): TGTGCCATCAGTCCCCGGACAGTGAACACTGAAGCTTTCTTT.

This clone was seen more than once but under ten times. This chain connects TRBV27 to TRBJ2-7; D could derive from TRBD1 or TRBD2 (5 bases each). Per the germline V gene, CDR1 is MNHEY and CDR2 is SMNVEV (reference sequence). V was trimmed by 3 bases and J by 2 bases, leaving 11 bases between them. This CDR3 contains 14 residues. The chain's CDR3 is CASSFRDRTYEQYF. The CDR3 region has the DNA TGTGCCAGCAGTTTCCGGGACCGCACCTACGAGCAGTACTTC.

This clone has only one observation. This CDR3 is also generated by other DNA sequences in the sample. The chain carries TRBV29-1 and TRBJ1-1; D perhaps matches TRBD1 (5 bases). The V end lost 4 bases, the J end lost 1 base, and 7 bases lay between the germline ends. In germline, CDR1 is SQVTM, CDR2 ANQGSEA. CDR3 length: 12 residues. The CDR3 nucleotides read TGCAGCGTTGGGGGGGGGAACACTGAAGCTTTCTTT. This translates into CSVGGGNTEAFF.

The V call is TRBV7-2, the J call TRBJ2-7, with TRBD1 identical over 9 bases. The germline V gene encodes CDR1 SGHTA and CDR2 FQGNSA. The J segment lost 7 bases and the V segment lost 1 base, leaving 5 bases of the junction unmatched. This CDR3 contains 14 residues. In nucleotides, the CDR3 is TGTGCCAGCAGCTTAGGGACAGGGGTCTTTGAGCAGTACTTC. It is translated as CASSLGTGVFEQYF.

The chain is built from TRBV7-9 and TRBJ2-7; 13 bases agree with TRBD2. This CDR3 contains 15 residues. CDR1 is SEHNR and CDR2 is FQNEAQ in the germline V gene (reference sequence). V gave up 3 bases and J gave up 3 bases; unmatched junction bases: 2. CDR3 nucleotides: TGTGCCAGCAGCTTCGGGACTAGCGGGGTCTACGAGCAGTACTTC. Its translation is CASSFGTSGVYEQYF.

The V gene is TRBV10-3, the J gene TRBJ1-2; TRBD1 agrees at 10 bases. Losses at the gene ends were 6 bases for V and 7 bases for J; bases not matched to a gene: 8. Germline CDR1 and CDR2: ENHRY and SYGVKD. The CDR3 length is 14 residues. CDR3 in DNA: TGTGCCATCAGAGGCCGGGACAGGGGTTCTGGCTACACCTTC. The encoded protein is CAIRGRDRGSGYTF.

The chain combines TRBV19 with TRBJ1-3; D uncertain. This CDR3 is built from 16 residues. The germline V gene has CDR1 LNHDA and CDR2 SQIVND (reference sequence). V was shortened by 3 bases and J by 1 base, with 13 bases between the two germline ends. CDR3: CASSISMAVSGNTIYF. The CDR3 DNA is TGTGCCAGTAGTATCTCGATGGCGGTTTCTGGAAACACCATATATTTT.